These T cell receptor beta chains were read from a single sample in a study of T cell repertoires in cytomegalovirus infection. TCRdb itself ran the reads through MiXCR, one entry per CDR3 protein. The table records a few hundred thousand distinct CDR3 sequences, approximately 22% of them present only once. These TCRs are of unknown antigen specificity. The sequenced sample was cultured PBMCs, obtained from culture after CMV antigen stimulation. The receptors shown here come from a human donor in good health (CMV status not recorded). Some clones in this sample may be carry-over from other donors' samples. Each CDR3 is given with its conserved first and last residue. Each record gives: CDR3 length, V gene, clone size, J gene, CDR3 protein. For some rows the clone size is stated as once, few or many, or as a class when expanded; others skip it.

len: 13; v_gene: TRBV5-1; abundance: -; j_gene: TRBJ1-2; CDR3aa: CASSGQSVYGYTF
len: 14; v_gene: TRBV20-1; abundance: -; j_gene: TRBJ1-2; CDR3aa: CSALTGATDYGYTF
len: 14; v_gene: TRBV6-1; abundance: many; j_gene: TRBJ1-5; CDR3aa: CASSTAPFNQPQHF
len: 15; v_gene: TRBV5-4; abundance: -; j_gene: TRBJ2-2; CDR3aa: CASSLGTGMAGELFF
len: 14; v_gene: TRBV4-2; abundance: -; j_gene: TRBJ2-5; CDR3aa: CASSRPGTRETQYF
len: 13; v_gene: TRBV28; abundance: few; j_gene: TRBJ2-3; CDR3aa: CASSTPSRNTQYF
len: 13; v_gene: TRBV19; abundance: -; j_gene: TRBJ1-3; CDR3aa: CASSHTDGNTIYF
len: 14; v_gene: TRBV5-8; abundance: -; j_gene: TRBJ2-3; CDR3aa: CASSLEEGVDTQYF
len: 15; v_gene: TRBV27; abundance: -; j_gene: TRBJ2-7; CDR3aa: CASSVLGTGDYEQYF
len: 15; v_gene: TRBV9; abundance: -; j_gene: TRBJ1-2; CDR3aa: CASSVGGAQNYGYTF
len: 16; v_gene: TRBV7-2; abundance: few; j_gene: TRBJ2-2; CDR3aa: CASSSRTSANTGELFF
len: 14; v_gene: TRBV6-1; abundance: -; j_gene: TRBJ1-1; CDR3aa: CASSDDLVNTEAFF
len: 15; v_gene: TRBV6-5; abundance: -; j_gene: TRBJ2-3; CDR3aa: CASSRTGAMGDTQYF
len: 12; v_gene: TRBV19; abundance: -; j_gene: TRBJ1-2; CDR3aa: CAGQDANYGYTF
len: 15; v_gene: TRBV7-6; abundance: many; j_gene: TRBJ1-5; CDR3aa: CASSLQSGLNQPQHF
len: 15; v_gene: TRBV6-4; abundance: many; j_gene: TRBJ2-1; CDR3aa: CASSDSSSGSNEQFF
len: 15; v_gene: TRBV7-9; abundance: few; j_gene: TRBJ2-5; CDR3aa: CASSLMGQGRETQYF
len: 20; v_gene: TRBV12-3/TRBV12-4; abundance: many; j_gene: TRBJ1-5; CDR3aa: CASSLGGRSGTADSNQPQHF
len: 18; v_gene: TRBV15; abundance: few; j_gene: TRBJ2-3; CDR3aa: CATSRVLFSGRSADTQYF
len: 15; v_gene: TRBV7-8; abundance: many; j_gene: TRBJ1-5; CDR3aa: CASSSTTTGNQPQHF
len: 16; v_gene: TRBV7-8; abundance: many; j_gene: TRBJ2-2; CDR3aa: CASRLSRGGNTGELFF
len: 15; v_gene: TRBV9; abundance: once; j_gene: TRBJ2-5; CDR3aa: CASSVVDFAGGTQYF
len: 13; v_gene: TRBV29-1; abundance: -; j_gene: TRBJ2-2; CDR3aa: CSVDGTITGELFF
len: 14; v_gene: TRBV12-3/TRBV12-4; abundance: -; j_gene: TRBJ2-7; CDR3aa: CASSFRAGPNEQYF
len: 17; v_gene: TRBV7-2; abundance: many; j_gene: TRBJ2-6; CDR3aa: CASSLVKTFSGANVLTF
len: 17; v_gene: TRBV20-1; abundance: -; j_gene: TRBJ2-7; CDR3aa: CSAFSGLAGGSTYEQYF
len: 16; v_gene: TRBV4-3; abundance: many; j_gene: TRBJ2-7; CDR3aa: CASSQDWGQGMYEQYF
len: 13; v_gene: TRBV24-1; abundance: few; j_gene: TRBJ2-1; CDR3aa: CATSGSGRGEQFF
len: 14; v_gene: TRBV12-3/TRBV12-4; abundance: -; j_gene: TRBJ1-2; CDR3aa: CASSLGTVPYGYTF
len: 16; v_gene: TRBV7-8; abundance: -; j_gene: TRBJ1-1; CDR3aa: CASTPRFSGGTTEAFF
len: 13; v_gene: TRBV5-4; abundance: -; j_gene: TRBJ2-4; CDR3aa: CASSLGGENIQYF
len: 14; v_gene: TRBV27; abundance: few; j_gene: TRBJ1-1; CDR3aa: CASSLWGVKTEAFF
len: 17; v_gene: TRBV6-5; abundance: -; j_gene: TRBJ1-2; CDR3aa: CASSNPGFGGMGYGYTF
len: 13; v_gene: TRBV20-1; abundance: many; j_gene: TRBJ2-1; CDR3aa: CSTLGNRINEQFF
len: 19; v_gene: TRBV7-9; abundance: few; j_gene: TRBJ2-1; CDR3aa: CASSFWGVSETATYNEQFF
len: 14; v_gene: TRBV6-5; abundance: -; j_gene: TRBJ2-7; CDR3aa: CASSETGNSYEQYF
len: 15; v_gene: TRBV11-3; abundance: many; j_gene: TRBJ2-1; CDR3aa: CASSSGLADVGEQFF
len: 15; v_gene: TRBV2; abundance: many; j_gene: TRBJ2-2; CDR3aa: CASNVIAGEDGELFF
len: 14; v_gene: TRBV12-3/TRBV12-4; abundance: many; j_gene: TRBJ1-5; CDR3aa: CASSSGQADQPQHF
len: 18; v_gene: TRBV6-6; abundance: few; j_gene: TRBJ2-2; CDR3aa: CASSYLGLAGGKTGELFF
len: 14; v_gene: TRBV7-3; abundance: medium-sized; j_gene: TRBJ1-2; CDR3aa: CASSPGTRAGGYTF
len: 13; v_gene: TRBV11-3; abundance: -; j_gene: TRBJ2-3; CDR3aa: CASSAGGTDTQYF
len: 15; v_gene: TRBV7-2; abundance: few; j_gene: TRBJ2-5; CDR3aa: CASSASSGRGETQYF
len: 12; v_gene: TRBV27; abundance: -; j_gene: TRBJ2-5; CDR3aa: CASRGPSETQYF
len: 15; v_gene: TRBV5-4; abundance: few; j_gene: TRBJ2-1; CDR3aa: CASSLDLGGRDEQFF
len: 15; v_gene: TRBV7-2; abundance: many; j_gene: TRBJ2-5; CDR3aa: CASSLAGAERETQYF
len: 11; v_gene: TRBV6-2/TRBV6-3; abundance: -; j_gene: TRBJ2-1; CDR3aa: CASRKLFVPFF
len: 16; v_gene: TRBV7-2; abundance: many; j_gene: TRBJ2-3; CDR3aa: CASSLLTRASTDTQYF
len: 16; v_gene: TRBV4-1; abundance: -; j_gene: TRBJ2-1; CDR3aa: CASSQGVGGRVVEQFF